The entry below gives a single TCR beta chain sequence along with its context. Its antigen is still unknown. Per-base quality was not reported, and no clone a single base away is much larger than it. Each PCR received spiked-in synthetic TCR analog templates so that absolute template abundance could be estimated from read counts. TCRbeta CDR3 regions were amplified from genomic DNA with bias-controlled V and J gene primers using the immunoSEQ assay. Rearranged TCRbeta segments were sequenced at approximately 20X coverage. The study's processing was this. Sequencing errors were corrected by clustering, and CDR3s were annotated against IMGT so that V, D and J genes could be assigned. Out-of-frame and stop-codon sequences were excluded, and only productive TCRbeta rearrangements were used in downstream analyses. Clonality was computed as one minus Shannon entropy normalized by the log of the number of unique productive sequences. Fisher's exact test with Benjamini-Hochberg correction, at a threshold of adjusted p below 0.01, was used to find clones that differed between time points or between blood and tumor. Sourced from immuneACCESS, this table was stored by TCRdb with only in-frame sequences that have V and J called. A share of the clones is absent; for the studies checked, an unresolved V gene accounts for under half, and the remainder has no known explanation. D and trimming were read from the DNA, whereas the V and J calls and clone size are those reported in that table. For this sample there are around 46,000 clones; around 82% appear just once. Clones ranked in the top ten supply roughly an eighth of the sample.

For CDR1 and CDR2, the germline V gene lists SGHTS and YDEGEE. The trim is 7 bases for V and 4 bases for J, with a gap of 14 bases between the germline ends. The CDR3 holds 13 amino acids from the cysteine to the phenylalanine. Only the CDR3 DNA stays, 39 bases, in frame from base 1. The label giving this sample's time point can be read as: peripheral blood 6 weeks after treatment start. A total of 25 to 30 patients with locally advanced or metastatic urothelial carcinoma, treated at Memorial Sloan Kettering on a trial protocol, made up the cohort. Peripheral blood mononuclear cells were collected from each patient pretreatment and during treatment, giving between 1 and 8 total time points per patient. The Qiagen DNeasy Blood extraction kit was used to purify genomic DNA from total PBMCs and tumor samples. Collected pretreatment and during treatment, PBMCs were isolated and stored as previously described.

The data belong to a study of PD-L1 blockade in urothelial cancer (dated by TCRdb to about 2017). The study in broad terms: Therapy was started around 2014 for all patients, and atezolizumab 1,200 mg was administered intravenously every 3 weeks. Twenty-five of 29 patients were identified as males with urothelial cancer of bladder origin, and a prior smoking history was reported by 18 of 29 patients. An ECOG performance status of 0 or 1 was recorded for the patients, and 0 to 3 prior chemotherapy regimens had been received by the patients. Blood samples were analyzed at two time points: 3 weeks after treatment start (second dose) and 6 weeks after treatment start. Blood samples yielded a median of roughly 140,000 T cells and around 80,000 unique TCRs, with median clonality roughly 0.085. An exploratory multi-omic analysis was conducted of the somatic, immune and clinical correlates of response to PD-L1 blockade with atezolizumab in urothelial cancer. Pretreatment tumor samples, along with matched peripheral blood collected serially before and after atezolizumab treatment, underwent TCR sequencing. Durable clinical benefit was defined as progression-free survival longer than 6 months, and TCR features were also tested against progression-free and overall survival. In the same patients, whole exome sequencing and RNA sequencing of pretreatment tumors were performed in addition to TCR sequencing. Durable clinical benefit was achieved by nine patients and was not achieved by 20 patients. Around 30 patients had pretreatment blood TCR-seq, approximately 24 had at least one posttreatment blood collection, and approximately 24 had tumor TCR-seq.

What the work shows at the level of the full study, not this receptor alone: Improved progression-free and overall survival was associated with having pretreatment peripheral blood TCR clonality below the median. Because the sample size was small (n ≈ 29) and many exploratory analyses were performed, the results are intended to be hypothesis-generating. Greater expansion of tumor-associated TCR clones in peripheral blood 3 weeks after the start of treatment was observed in patients with durable benefit (n of about 20, p = 0.022).

This TCR was recovered from a man between 60 and 75 years old with urothelial cancer. The starting material was PBMCs, obtained around atezolizumab (anti-PD-L1) treatment. The V and J segments used are TRBV5-8 and TRBJ1-2; the best D guess is TRBD1, with 6 bases matching. Read as DNA, the sequence is TGTGCCAGCGGACCTGGGACAACCTATGGCTACACCTTC. This is translated as CASGPGTTYGYTF.